A selection of T cell receptor beta chains follows, all from one sample in a study of siplizumab effects on memory and regulatory T cells. Measured with immunoSEQ multiplex PCR; TCRdb has only the in-frame clones, and not every one. The sample carries about 120,000 clones, roughly 94% recorded once. Material: non-Treg CD4+ T cells sorted from blood. The receptor set was obtained from a human donor in good health. CDR3s include the opening cysteine and the closing phenylalanine or tryptophan. Fields, in order: clone size, D gene, V gene, J gene, CDR3 protein, CDR3 DNA. D genes are given only for firm matches. Size values are once, few and many counts, or a class for expanded clones, and some rows have none.

>.|.|TRBV2|TRBJ1-4
CASSDIGGTNEKLFF
TGTGCCAGCAGTGATATTGGGGGAACTAATGAAAAACTGTTTTTT
>.|.|TRBV5-4|TRBJ1-1
CASRRGSANTEAFF
TGTGCCAGCAGACGAGGATCAGCGAACACTGAAGCTTTCTTT
>.|TRBD1|TRBV5-4|TRBJ2-1
CASSFGRAGGFNEQFF
TGTGCCAGCAGCTTTGGTCGGGCAGGGGGCTTCAATGAGCAGTTCTTC
>once|TRBD1|TRBV6-4|TRBJ1-6
CASSDGGTGNSPLHF
TGTGCCAGCAGTGACGGTGGGACAGGCAATTCACCCCTCCACTTT
>.|.|TRBV5-1|TRBJ2-2
CASGSQGNTGELFF
TGCGCCAGCGGTTCACAGGGGAACACCGGGGAGCTGTTTTTT
>.|TRBD2|TRBV12-5|TRBJ2-1
CASGMQGTSGRTAYNEQFF
TGTGCTAGTGGTATGCAGGGGACTAGCGGGAGAACGGCCTACAATGAGCAGTTCTTC
>.|.|TRBV5-4|TRBJ1-4
CASSLEGGRQLFF
TGTGCCAGCAGCCTGGAGGGAGGACGGCAACTGTTTTTT
>.|TRBD1|TRBV6-1|TRBJ2-7
CASSEGPGQGMREQYF
TGTGCCAGCAGTGAGGGACCGGGACAGGGGATGAGAGAGCAGTACTTC
>.|TRBD1|TRBV5-8|TRBJ1-2
CASSYNQGEDTF
TGTGCCAGCAGCTATAATCAGGGGGAAGACACCTTC
>few|.|TRBV7-9|TRBJ1-5
CASSLAQGNSNQPQHF
TGTGCCAGCAGCTTAGCGCAAGGGAATAGCAATCAGCCCCAGCATTTT
>.|.|TRBV6-1|TRBJ1-3
CASSGGSGNTIYF
TGTGCCAGCAGTGGGGGATCTGGAAACACCATATATTTT
>.|.|TRBV5-4|TRBJ2-2
CASRLRGTGGTGELFF
TGTGCCAGCAGGCTCAGGGGGACTGGGGGTACCGGGGAGCTGTTTTTT
>.|TRBD1|TRBV6-5|TRBJ1-3
CASSYSQGAVNTIYF
TGTGCCAGCAGTTACTCGCAGGGGGCTGTAAACACCATATATTTT
>.|.|TRBV19|TRBJ1-1
CASSIGQFMNTEAFF
TGTGCCAGTAGTATAGGACAGTTTATGAACACTGAAGCTTTCTTT
>.|.|TRBV18|TRBJ2-3
CASSPQQGAGTDTQYF
TGTGCCAGCTCACCACAGCAAGGTGCGGGCACAGATACGCAGTATTTT
>.|TRBD2|TRBV18|TRBJ2-3
CASSLLAASTDTQYF
TGTGCCAGCTCACTGCTAGCGGCTAGCACAGATACGCAGTATTTT
>.|.|TRBV6-5|TRBJ1-4
CASSRQVREKLFF
TGTGCCAGCAGTCGGCAGGTTCGCGAAAAACTGTTTTTT
>.|TRBD1|TRBV9|TRBJ2-3
CASNQQGVGTDTQYF
TGTGCCAGCAACCAACAGGGGGTAGGGACAGATACGCAGTATTTT
>.|.|TRBV11-2|TRBJ2-5
CASSLQETQYF
TGTGCCAGCAGCTTGCAAGAGACCCAGTACTTC
>.|.|TRBV5-5|TRBJ2-5
CASSQEGRPTQYF
TGTGCCAGCAGCCAGGAGGGGCGACCGACCCAGTACTTC
>.|TRBD1|TRBV14|TRBJ1-3
CASSQVGDRGAGNTIYF
TGTGCCAGCAGCCAAGTGGGCGACAGGGGCGCTGGAAACACCATATATTTT
>once|TRBD1|TRBV5-1|TRBJ2-3
CASSLAGQGAGDTQYF
TGCGCCAGCAGCTTGGCGGGACAGGGGGCAGGAGATACGCAGTATTTT
>.|TRBD1|TRBV6-5|TRBJ1-1
CASRGDSWNTEAFF
TGTGCCAGCAGAGGGGACAGCTGGAACACTGAAGCTTTCTTT
>.|.|TRBV5-4|TRBJ2-2
CASTLGTLNTGELFF
TGTGCCAGCACCCTTGGGACTTTGAACACCGGGGAGCTGTTTTTT
>.|TRBD2|TRBV9|TRBJ2-1
CASSPRTSGSDEQFF
TGTGCCAGCAGCCCCCGGACTAGCGGGAGCGATGAGCAGTTCTTC
>.|.|TRBV5-4|TRBJ2-5
CASSLEETQYF
TGTGCCAGCAGCCTCGAAGAGACCCAGTACTTC
>once|TRBD2|TRBV2|TRBJ2-1
CASSELTSGREKFF
TGTGCCAGCAGTGAATTGACTAGCGGGAGGGAAAAGTTCTTC
>once|TRBD1|TRBV19|TRBJ2-1
CASSIYRGPIEQFF
TGTGCCAGTAGTATCTACAGGGGACCCATTGAGCAGTTCTTC
>.|.|TRBV9|TRBJ1-1
CASSARDNLNTEAFF
TGTGCCAGCAGCGCCCGGGACAACCTGAACACTGAAGCTTTCTTT
>.|.|TRBV25-1|TRBJ1-3
CASSAYGRGSGNTIYF
TGTGCCAGCAGTGCCTACGGCAGGGGATCTGGAAACACCATATATTTT
>.|TRBD2|TRBV10-3|TRBJ2-5
CATLRTSGSGETQYF
TGTGCCACCTTACGGACTAGCGGGAGTGGGGAGACCCAGTACTTC
>many|.|TRBV4-1|TRBJ2-1
CASSQEAQSSYNEQFF
TGCGCCAGCAGCCAAGAGGCCCAGAGCTCCTACAATGAGCAGTTCTTC
>.|.|TRBV6-5|TRBJ1-1
CASRDSGGRAFF
TGTGCCAGCAGGGATAGTGGGGGGCGAGCTTTCTTT
>.|TRBD2|TRBV11-2|TRBJ2-5
CASSSGLVGQETQYF
TGTGCCAGCAGCTCGGGACTAGTAGGACAAGAGACCCAGTACTTC
>.|.|TRBV15|TRBJ2-1
CATSNIRSSYNEQFF
TGTGCCACCAGCAACATACGGAGCTCCTACAATGAGCAGTTCTTC
>.|.|TRBV6-5|TRBJ1-1
CASSSTSNMAFF
TGTGCCAGCAGTTCAACTTCGAATATGGCTTTCTTT
>.|.|TRBV6-5|TRBJ2-7
CASSPYREQYF
TGTGCCAGCAGTCCCTACAGAGAGCAGTACTTC
>.|TRBD1|TRBV5-1|TRBJ2-2
CASSVDRVVTGELFF
TGCGCCAGCAGCGTGGACAGGGTGGTCACCGGGGAGCTGTTTTTT
>.|TRBD2|TRBV15|TRBJ2-3
CATSSLAGYTDTQYF
TGTGCCACCAGCAGTCTAGCGGGCTACACAGATACGCAGTATTTT
>.|.|TRBV19|TRBJ1-2
CASSIVSAVREGYTF
TGTGCCAGTAGTATAGTCTCGGCAGTCCGTGAAGGCTACACCTTC
>once|.|TRBV7-8|TRBJ2-7
CASSFRGLTGSNEQYF
TGTGCCAGCAGCTTTCGGGGCCTCACGGGATCTAACGAGCAGTACTTC
>.|.|TRBV15|TRBJ1-3
CATSRGSGGDTIYF
TGTGCCACCAGCAGAGGTTCGGGCGGGGACACCATATATTTT
>.|TRBD1|TRBV19|TRBJ1-2
CASSIRGQGVDNYGYTF
TGTGCCAGTAGTATCAGAGGACAGGGGGTAGATAACTATGGCTACACCTTC
>.|.|TRBV19|TRBJ2-6
CASSIDRYSGANVLTF
TGTGCCAGTAGTATAGACCGCTACTCTGGGGCCAACGTCCTGACTTTC
>once|TRBD2|TRBV11-3|TRBJ2-1
CASSLLLANEQFF
TGTGCCAGCAGCTTATTACTAGCGAATGAGCAGTTCTTC
>.|TRBD1|TRBV7-7|TRBJ1-3
CASSLARGPLRNTIYF
TGTGCCAGCAGCTTAGCCAGGGGGCCCTTAAGAAACACCATATATTTT
>.|.|TRBV2|TRBJ2-7
CASSDGYNYEQYF
TGTGCCAGCAGTGACGGGTATAACTACGAGCAGTACTTC
>.|.|TRBV6-1|TRBJ2-7
CASSSQPAPSYEQYF
TGTGCCAGCAGCTCCCAACCGGCCCCCTCCTACGAGCAGTACTTC
>.|.|TRBV15|TRBJ1-2
CATSRPTGNYGYTF
TGTGCCACCAGCAGACCAACAGGGAACTATGGCTACACCTTC
>.|.|TRBV6-1|TRBJ1-5
CASSDVSSNQPQHF
TGTGCCAGCAGTGACGTGTCTAGCAATCAGCCCCAGCATTTT
>.|TRBD1|TRBV9|TRBJ2-4
CASSVRDRGMNIQYF
TGTGCCAGCAGCGTAAGGGACAGGGGAATGAACATTCAGTACTTC
>once|.|TRBV11-2|TRBJ2-2
CASSLVGQVELFF
TGTGCCAGCAGCTTAGTAGGGCAGGTCGAGCTGTTTTTT
>.|.|TRBV10-3|TRBJ2-7
CAISDRNSDEQYF
TGTGCCATCAGTGACAGGAATAGCGACGAGCAGTACTTC
>.|.|TRBV12-5|TRBJ1-5
CASGLVDGGNGQPQHF
TGTGCTAGTGGTTTGGTGGACGGGGGAAATGGTCAACCCCAGCATTTT
>.|.|TRBV9|TRBJ2-1
CASSILGRSREQFF
TGTGCCAGCAGCATCCTGGGACGGTCCAGGGAGCAGTTCTTC
>.|TRBD1|TRBV27|TRBJ2-7
CASSPRSRWTGGRDEQYF
TGTGCCAGCAGTCCCCGTTCAAGATGGACAGGGGGGCGGGACGAGCAGTACTTC
>.|.|TRBV5-1|TRBJ1-4
CASSSDGGGTNEKLFF
TGCGCCAGCAGCTCGGACGGAGGTGGAACTAATGAAAAACTGTTTTTT
>.|.|TRBV7-3|TRBJ2-1
CASSLRGHQSYNEQFF
TGTGCCAGCAGCTTAAGGGGACATCAGTCCTACAATGAGCAGTTCTTC
>.|.|TRBV27|TRBJ1-5
CASSTYRDYSNQPQHF
TGTGCCAGCAGTACTTACAGGGATTATAGCAATCAGCCCCAGCATTTT